The entry below describes one T cell receptor (beta chain). These data belong to a study of siplizumab effects on memory and regulatory T cells. Only in-frame clones appear in the TCRdb table, and some are missing; sequencing was by immunoSEQ multiplex PCR. The repertoire holds 90,000 to 120,000 clones, with around 94% as singletons. The CDR3 length is 14 residues. Germline V gene data show CDR1 as MDHEN and CDR2 as SYDVKM. Trimming stripped 5 bases from V and 6 bases from J, with 17 bases between. The V call is TRBV28, the J call TRBJ2-7; D is unresolved. Sample: Tregs sorted from blood. This sequence originates from a human donor in good health. The CDR3 region has the DNA TGTGCCAGCAGTCTCTTACAAGTTTACCGCGAGCAGTACTTC. Its translation: CASSLLQVYREQYF. Looking up the rest from reference TRBV28 and TRBJ2-7 gives the full variable domain: DVKVTQSSRYLVKRTGEKVFLECVQDMDHENMFWYRQDPGLGLRLIYFSYDVKMKEKGDIPEGYSVSREKKERFSLILESASTNQTSMYLCASSLLQVYREQYFGPGTRLTVT.